This T cell receptor beta chain was documented in a study of blood T cell repertoires in COVID-19. The CDR3 contains 14 residues. CDR1 is ENHRY and CDR2 is SYGVKD in the germline V gene. V shed 8 bases and J shed 6 bases, with 17 bases lying between them. Sequencing was performed with immunoSEQ multiplex PCR; in TCRdb, only in-frame clones are kept and a portion is missing. The sample consists of some 110,000 clones, around 83% of them appearing once. The sample consisted of peripheral blood. J is TRBJ1-5 and V is TRBV10-3, with a tentative D call TRBD1 (6 bases). The receptor was isolated from a woman older than 75 with active or convalescent COVID-19. In nucleotides, the CDR3 is TGTGCCATCTGGGGGGGCGCAGAAGGTCAGCCCCAGCATTTT. Encoded protein: CAIWGGAEGQPQHF.